What follows are 19 T cell receptor beta chains derived from one specimen sequenced in a study of blood T cell repertoires in COVID-19. Repertoires were generated with immunoSEQ multiplex PCR, while TCRdb's copy carries only in-frame clones and drops some. Altogether around 170,000 clones are present, around 83% being singletons, with the ten largest covering under 10%. The sequenced sample was peripheral blood. These receptors were obtained from a woman in her 70s with COVID-19, enrolled during active disease.

The count of this clone is one. The CDR3 protein is CASSPTGGAYGYTF. The CDR3 coding sequence is TGTGCCAGCAGCCCTACAGGGGGCGCCTATGGCTACACCTTC. This chain connects TRBV7-2 to TRBJ1-2; 9 nucleotides line up with TRBD1. This CDR3 spans 14 amino acids. CDR1 is SGHTA and CDR2 is FQGNSA in the germline V gene. J gave up 4 bases and V 5 bases, and 5 bases lay outside the gene matches.

The chain employs TRBV24-1 and TRBJ2-1, with D possibly being TRBD1 (6 bases). Germline V gene sequence: CDR1 KGHDR, CDR2 SFDVKD. This CDR3 contains 17 residues. Trimming removed 4 bases at V and 7 bases at J, with 22 bases between. CDR3 amino acids: CATSDAQYRAARNEQFF. As DNA, the CDR3 is TGTGCCACCAGTGACGCCCAATACAGGGCGGCGAGGAATGAGCAGTTCTTC.

The chain recombines TRBV30 with TRBJ2-2; 10 nucleotides align to TRBD1. The V segment lost 5 bases and the J segment 4 bases; nucleotides outside the gene matches: 1. The CDR3 totals 13 residues. Germline V CDR1 and CDR2: GTSNPN, SVGIG (reference sequence). The CDR3 reads CAWGTGATGELFF. CDR3 coding DNA: TGTGCCTGGGGGACAGGGGCCACCGGGGAGCTGTTTTTT.

CDR3 in amino acids: CASGSPLPNYLWAPYNEQFF. CDR3 DNA: TGTGCTAGTGGTTCCCCACTCCCCAATTATCTATGGGCGCCCTACAATGAGCAGTTCTTC. The rearrangement uses TRBV12-5 and TRBJ2-1; D unclear. CDR3 length: 20 residues. Germline V gives CDR1 LGHNT, CDR2 FRNRAP. V was clipped by 4 bases and J by 2 bases, with 27 bases between them.

The chain has TRBV24-1 and TRBJ2-7; a weak D match, TRBD2 (5 bases). The germline V and J ends were trimmed by 4 bases and 0 bases, with 15 bases remaining between them. Germline V gives CDR1 KGHDR, CDR2 SFDVKD. This CDR3 region has 16 residues. DNA of the CDR3: TGTGCCACCAGTGACTCTGGACTCCTGGGCTCCTACGAGCAGTACTTC. It translates to CATSDSGLLGSYEQYF.

This chain uses TRBV9 with TRBJ2-3, with 10 bases matching TRBD2. With V trimmed by 0 bases and J by 8 bases, 12 bases remained unmatched. Germline CDR1 and CDR2: SGDLS and YYNGEE. CDR3 length: 17 residues. The CDR3 nucleotides are TGTGCCAGCAGCGTAGAATCCTTCGGACTAGCGGTTCCTACGCAGTATTTT. Protein product: CASSVESFGLAVPTQYF.

The CDR3 bases are TGTGCCAGCAGACAAGACAGGCTCACAGATACGCAGTATTTT. Translating it yields CASRQDRLTDTQYF. The chain carries TRBV6-5 and TRBJ2-3, with D perhaps matching TRBD1 (6 bases). The CDR3 has 14 residues. Germline CDR1 reads MNHEY; CDR2 reads SVGAGI. Trimming removed 6 bases from V and 2 bases from J, with 12 bases in between.

J is TRBJ2-1 and V is TRBV9, with TRBD2 matching over 9 bases. The CDR3 consists of 16 residues. J lost 4 bases, V lost 2 bases, and 7 bases had no gene match. Germline CDR1 reads SGDLS; CDR2 reads YYNGEE. The CDR3 DNA reads as TGTGCCAGCAGCGTTGGCGGGAGGGCCGTTTACAATGAGCAGTTCTTC. Its protein product is CASSVGGRAVYNEQFF.

V is TRBV5-6 and J is TRBJ2-1; 11 bases are shared with TRBD2. Germline lookup yields CDR1 SGHDT and CDR2 YYEEEE. CDR3 size: 16 residues. V lost 2 bases, J lost 2 bases, and 3 bases stayed unmatched. The CDR3 nucleotides are TGTGCCAGCAGCTTCATAGCGGGAGGGCCCTACAATGAGCAGTTCTTC. This codes for CASSFIAGGPYNEQFF. Variable domain in full (rest from reference TRBV5-6 and TRBJ2-1): DAGVTQSPTHLIKTRGQQVTLRCSPKSGHDTVSWYQQALGQGPQFIFQYYEEEERQRGNFPDRFSGHQFPNYSSELNVNALLLGDSALYLCASSFIAGGPYNEQFFGPGTRLTVL.

This clone was found once. The chain combines TRBV7-2 with TRBJ2-3, with D perhaps TRBD2 (7 bases). Germline V gives CDR1 SGHTA, CDR2 FQGNSA. This CDR3 spans 16 amino acids. V was shortened by 2 bases and J by 2 bases, with 14 bases between the two germline ends. The CDR3 loop is CASSLLGGPATDTQYF. For the CDR3, the DNA is TGTGCCAGCAGCTTATTGGGGGGGCCCGCCACAGATACGCAGTATTTT.

The chain recombines TRBV6-6 with TRBJ2-7; 13 nucleotides align to TRBD2. The V and J ends lost 2 bases and 7 bases, in that order; junction bases with no gene match: 5. From germline, CDR1 is MNHNY and CDR2 SVGAGI (reference sequence). The CDR3 length is 15 residues. CDR3 region: CASSYGGLAGVEQYF. In DNA, the CDR3 is TGTGCCAGCAGTTACGGAGGACTAGCGGGAGTTGAGCAGTACTTC.

J is TRBJ2-2 and V is TRBV5-1, with 9 bases lining up with TRBD2. J lost 5 bases, V lost 6 bases, and 26 bases had no gene match. The CDR3 contains 21 residues. Germline values: CDR1 SGHRS, CDR2 YFSETQ. The CDR3 sequence: CASTDPIVLAGVGKKTGELFF. CDR3 sequence (DNA): TGCGCCAGCACCGACCCGATCGTTTTAGCGGGAGTTGGGAAAAAAACCGGGGAGCTGTTTTTT.

The rearrangement links TRBV2 to TRBJ2-7, with D uncertain. This CDR3 has 12 residues. CDR1 SNHLY and CDR2 FYNNEI come from the germline V gene. V was trimmed by 7 bases and J by 2 bases, leaving 9 bases between them. The CDR3 region has the DNA TGTGCCAGCAATGGCCTGGCCTACGAGCAGTACTTC. It specifies CASNGLAYEQYF.

The chain combines TRBV5-1 with TRBJ2-5; 7 bases are shared with TRBD1. V lost 4 bases and J lost 5; bases outside the gene matches: 11. Germline assignment: CDR1 SGHRS and CDR2 YFSETQ. This CDR3 comprises 15 residues. CDR3 DNA sequence: TGCGCCAGCAGCCCGGGACAGCGCTCTTGGGAGACCCAGTACTTC. Translated: CASSPGQRSWETQYF.

The chain has TRBV27 and TRBJ1-1; the match to TRBD1 covers 8 bases. With 5 bases clipped from V and 1 base from J, the junction kept 6 bases outside the gene matches. Germline CDR1 is MNHEY and CDR2 is SMNVEV (reference sequence). This CDR3 comprises 15 residues. In DNA form, the CDR3 reads TGTGCCAGCAGTCGATATGGGACAGGGAACACTGAAGCTTTCTTT. It specifies CASSRYGTGNTEAFF.

This clone was counted only a few times. The chain couples TRBV5-1 to TRBJ2-5, with D possibly TRBD1 on 6 matching bases. Germline CDR1 SGHRS, CDR2 YFSETQ. The CDR3 consists of 15 residues. V lost 4 bases and J 5 bases, leaving 18 bases between the germline ends. CDR3 loop: CASSPQGNPGETQYF. In DNA, the CDR3 is TGCGCCAGCAGCCCGCAGGGGAACCCGGGGGAGACCCAGTACTTC.

The chain uses TRBV10-1 and TRBJ2-7; 7 bases agree with TRBD1. Germline V CDR1 and CDR2: WNHNN, SYGVQD (reference sequence). Trimming cost V 4 bases and J 1 base; bases outside gene matches: 13. This CDR3 is 17 amino acids long. This chain's CDR3 is CASSVCSGSGQSYEQYF. In DNA form, the CDR3 reads TGCGCCAGCAGTGTATGTTCCGGATCGGGACAGTCCTACGAGCAGTACTTC.

The CDR3 reads CATSDSSDIDNEQFF. The CDR3 region has the DNA TGTGCCACCAGTGACTCGTCTGACATAGACAATGAGCAGTTCTTC. The chain is built from TRBV24-1 and TRBJ2-1; D gene ambiguous. Trimming stripped 4 bases from V and 5 bases from J, with 14 bases between. From germline, CDR1 is KGHDR and CDR2 SFDVKD. The CDR3 extends over 15 amino acids.

The V gene is TRBV11-3, the J gene TRBJ2-1; a weak D match, TRBD1 (5 bases). Germline lookup yields CDR1 SGHNT and CDR2 YENEEA. The CDR3 extends over 15 amino acids. Trimming took off 2 bases at V and 6 bases at J, with 14 bases between the two ends. The CDR3 bases are TGTGCCAGCAGCTTATTCGGGCAAGGGGTCAATGAGCAGTTCTTC. As protein: CASSLFGQGVNEQFF.